Listed below are T cell receptor beta chains from one sample, sequenced in a study of shared T cell receptors in the human thymus. Some clones are missing from TCRdb's copy, which holds only in-frame ones; the method was immunoSEQ multiplex PCR. The sample holds approximately 760,000 clones, 70% to 90% seen once. These sequences were also reported in another study, on human thymus T cells.

Sequences were obtained from thymocytes. The receptors were gathered from a girl less than two years old with a congenital heart defect. Both conserved end residues are trimmed from each CDR3.

cdr3_length j_call v_call cdr3_aa
20 TRBJ1-5 TRBV2 ASSEGGLLGTPRPRSNQPQH
11 TRBJ1-3 TRBV14 ASSQVGRDTIY
13 TRBJ2-1 TRBV5-1 ASSATEVPDNEQF
16 TRBJ2-3 TRBV5-6 ASSLGGHSELCTDTQY
18 TRBJ1-1 TRBV27 ASSSDRPGTGGPMNTEAF
14 TRBJ2-1 TRBV5-1 ASSQYLGEGYNEQF
16 TRBJ2-1 TRBV14 ASSRIEGASGGYNEQF
12 TRBJ2-3 TRBV4-1 ASSRLWGPSTQY
13 TRBJ1-2 TRBV4-3 ASSHNTYRNYGYT
12 TRBJ1-4 TRBV6-5 ASTPQGRGEKLF
12 TRBJ2-1 TRBV5-6 ASSPEAGEYEQF
12 TRBJ1-1 TRBV14 ASSQFTGNTEAF
12 TRBJ2-3 TRBV28 ASRGQNSGDTQY
16 TRBJ2-7 TRBV25-1 ASSEKNRGKWPSYEQY
16 TRBJ1-3 TRBV5-6 ASSLVSGTHFSGNTIY
11 TRBJ1-6 TRBV28 ASSIFEGWPLH
16 TRBJ1-1 TRBV5-1 ASSLADDQTGGDTEAF
14 TRBJ1-2 TRBV2 ASSESLDSRSDGYT
11 TRBJ1-2 TRBV19 ASSIKGNYGYT
12 TRBJ2-5 TRBV6-1 ASSEVGGGETQY
14 TRBJ1-1 TRBV7-4 ASSLPGEGLNTEAF
15 TRBJ1-4 TRBV15 ATSRPQEQGGNEKLF
14 TRBJ1-1 TRBV28 ASSLCTRQGNTEAF
11 TRBJ2-5 TRBV5-1 ASSLRGGETQY
12 TRBJ1-1 TRBV4-1 ASSQDHRDTEAF
11 TRBJ1-2 TRBV5-6 ASWGVGQSGYT
12 TRBJ1-2 TRBV19 ASTEPNRAYGYT
12 TRBJ1-1 TRBV5-6 ASSLGQQGTEAF
20 TRBJ1-4 TRBV27 ATQNLKPRMRDPGEANEKLF
11 TRBJ1-5 TRBV6-6 ASSGTLGQPQH
13 TRBJ2-3 TRBV6-5 ASTYRQGAGDTQY
14 TRBJ1-1 TRBV19 ASRSRQGLVNTEAF